This T cell receptor beta chain appears in the sequencing data of a study of shared clonotypes between healthy human individuals. About the research overall: The cohort comprised a couple of women and a few men. Their ages spanned 18 to 49 years.

As concerns this clone: Its matching antigen is unknown.

An even split of each subset's genomic DNA across several immunoSEQ plates was performed. Assay: immunoSEQ multiplex PCR; the TCRdb copy retains only in-frame clones and omits some. Of about 520,000 clones in the sample, approximately 81% were seen once. The V gene's germline CDR1 is SEHNR and CDR2 FQNEAQ (reference sequence). Trimming took 5 bases from V and 6 from J, leaving 11 bases between them. There are 12 residues in the CDR3. General study findings and limits: Apart from blood, nothing was sampled; tissue repertoires likely differ.

All the donors were Caucasian adults who lived in Nashville, Tennessee. The source of this sequence is a woman between 35 and 50 years old in good health. Some clones in this sample may be carry-over from other donors' samples. The chain combines TRBV7-9 with TRBJ2-7; tentatively, D is TRBD1 or TRBD2 (5 bases each). The sequenced sample was PBMCs. CDR3 amino acids: CASSQWGREQYF. The CDR3 nucleotides are TGTGCCAGCAGCCAATGGGGACGCGAGCAGTACTTC.